The T cell receptor beta chain described here comes from a study of T cell responses to AZD1222 COVID-19 vaccine (dated by TCRdb to the early 2020s). Turning to the overall study: TCR sequencing was performed for about 250 trial participants, of whom about 200 were given two doses of AZD1222 and approximately 25 were given two doses of MenACWY control vaccine. Trial participants were enrolled by age into subgroups of 18-55, 56-69 and 70-plus years, and around 140, 26 and 57 TCR-sequenced participants, respectively, were included in these subgroups. General study outcomes and caveats: The whole spike protein was spanned by vaccine-associated CD4 TCRs, and dominant responses were seen in regions 160-218 and 743-854. Reportedly, close to half of the unique spike-specific TCRs recognized epitopes lying outside the regions that are mutated in the B.1.351 and B.1.1.7 variants. Participants were mostly white British and included more females than males, and it was suggested by the authors that clonal diversity may have been underestimated. Because no day 14 peak-response samples were available, the repertoires could be characterized only after the peak T cell response. The 56-69-year group was small, and its depth increase did not reach significance, likely because of low power. After two AZD1222 doses, spike-specific TCR breadth and depth were significantly higher than at day 0 and than in MenACWY recipients. Conclusions about previously exposed vaccinees were limited because only six AZD1222 recipients were SARS-CoV-2 seropositive at baseline.

As regards this clone: Its binding antigen is unknown. No much larger clonotype is one base removed from it; base qualities were not supplied.

The sample's time point label, in plain terms: about 28 days (+/-7) after the second vaccine dose. AZD1222 recipients whose second dose came at about 4 weeks and those whose second dose came at about 12 weeks were combined into one group, since spike-specific TCR depth and breadth did not differ between the two schedules. Vaccinee samples came from UK trials COV001 and COV002, including a single-blind randomized controlled phase 2/3 trial of AZD1222 (ChAdOx1 nCoV-19) in healthy adults. Trial participant PBMC samples were collected at day 0 and day 28 after the second dose for TCRbeta chain sequencing. The CDR3 regions of human TCRbeta chains were analyzed by immunosequencing. Per the original workflow: Repertoire TCRs were checked for matches against a reference library of SARS-CoV-2-specific TCRs that had been generated using the MIRA antigen-specificity platform. Breadth meant the fraction of unique TCRs that were SARS-CoV-2-associated, whereas depth meant the fraction of total T cells that were SARS-CoV-2-associated. Each spike-specific TCR was assigned to its reactive spike region and to a CD4 or CD8 class using the MIRA data. Log10-transformed breadth and depth values were compared by one-way ANOVA with Sidak's multiple comparisons tests. In its TCRdb copy, this immuneACCESS table keeps in-frame sequences only and misses some clones. Where compared with another copy, unresolved V genes explain less than half of these, and the others have no known cause. The DNA gave D and trimming, while V, J and clone size come from that table. For this sample there are roughly 180,000 clones; 94% appear just once. The top ten constitute roughly 1.5% of the sample.

The TCR originated in an adult who received the AZD1222 COVID-19 vaccine. The source material was peripheral blood, sampled 28 days after the second AZD1222 dose.

The sequenced DNA: TGTGCCAGCAGTTTCGTCGCAGGTAATCAGCCCCAGCATTTT. This codes for CASSFVAGNQPQHF. The chain links TRBV28 with TRBJ1-5; no D gene can be assigned with confidence. Including the terminal cysteine and phenylalanine, the CDR3 comprises 14 residues. The only DNA kept is the CDR3, 42 bases in frame from the first base. V and J lose 3 bases and 4 bases, and a span of 10 bases separates them. Looking up the germline V gene yields CDR1 MDHEN and CDR2 SYDVKM.